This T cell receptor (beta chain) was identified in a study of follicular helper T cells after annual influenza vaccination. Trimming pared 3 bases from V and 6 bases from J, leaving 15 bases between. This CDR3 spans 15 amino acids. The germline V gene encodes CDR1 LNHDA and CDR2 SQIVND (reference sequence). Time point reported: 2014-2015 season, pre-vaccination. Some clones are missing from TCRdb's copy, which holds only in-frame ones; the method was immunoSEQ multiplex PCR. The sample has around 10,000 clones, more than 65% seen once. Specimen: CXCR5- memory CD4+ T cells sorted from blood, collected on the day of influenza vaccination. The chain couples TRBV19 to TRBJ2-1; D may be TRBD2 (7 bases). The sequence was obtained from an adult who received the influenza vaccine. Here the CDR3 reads CASSISVGGPNEQFF. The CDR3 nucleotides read TGTGCCAGTAGTATTTCAGTGGGGGGGCCCAATGAGCAGTTCTTC.